This paragraph covers one T cell receptor beta chain sequence. No antigen is known for it. This record comes from a study of shared clonotypes between healthy human individuals. Naive CD8 cells lacked CD45RO, underwent positive selection for CCR7 and left out terminally differentiated effector memory CD45RA+ cells. Regarding the study as a whole: Owing to a small donor count, the genetic and exposure-history diversity represented was limited. All-four-donor shared clonotypes had higher generation probabilities than non-shared clonotypes did. Among the subsets, naive ones generally showed larger estimated richness than memory ones.

TCRdb keeps only in-frame clones here, not all; method: immunoSEQ multiplex PCR. The table includes under 2,000,000 clones, less than 95% detected once. Trimming cost V 0 bases and J 2 bases, with 14 bases left between them. The CDR3 spans 17 residues. CDR1 SGHVS and CDR2 FQNEAQ come from the germline V gene. This chain uses TRBV7-8 with TRBJ2-1; weak D call: TRBD1 (5 bases). The clonotype comes from a man aged 18 to 35 in good health. The sequencing sample was made of naive CD8+ T cells sorted from blood. Here the CDR3 DNA reads TGTGCCAGCAGCTTAGCGTTGGGGCCCGGCCCCTACAATGAGCAGTTCTTC. Amino acid sequence: CASSLALGPGPYNEQFF.